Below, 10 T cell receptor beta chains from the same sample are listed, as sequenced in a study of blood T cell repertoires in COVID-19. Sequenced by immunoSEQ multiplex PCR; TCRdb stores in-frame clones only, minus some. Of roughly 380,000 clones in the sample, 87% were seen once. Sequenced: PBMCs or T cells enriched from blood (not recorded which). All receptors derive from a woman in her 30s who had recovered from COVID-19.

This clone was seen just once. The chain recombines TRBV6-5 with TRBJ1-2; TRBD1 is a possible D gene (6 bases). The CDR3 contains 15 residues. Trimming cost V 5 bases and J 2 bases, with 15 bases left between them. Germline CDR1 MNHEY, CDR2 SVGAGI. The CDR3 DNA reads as TGTGCCAGCAGTATCCGTTCTACAGGGAACTATGGCTACACCTTC. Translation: CASSIRSTGNYGYTF.

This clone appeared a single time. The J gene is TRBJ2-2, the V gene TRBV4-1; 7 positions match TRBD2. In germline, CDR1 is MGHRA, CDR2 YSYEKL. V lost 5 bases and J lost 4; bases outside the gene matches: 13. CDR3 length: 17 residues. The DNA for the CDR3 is TGCGCCAGCAGCAAGATGGGAGGGGTCCTCAGCACCGGGGAGCTGTTTTTT. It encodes CASSKMGGVLSTGELFF.

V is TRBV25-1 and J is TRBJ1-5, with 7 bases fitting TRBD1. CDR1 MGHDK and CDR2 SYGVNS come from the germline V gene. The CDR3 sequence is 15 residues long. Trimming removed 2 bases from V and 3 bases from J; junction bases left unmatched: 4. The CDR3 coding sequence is TGTGCCAGCAGTGAAGGGACAGCGTTCAATCAGCCCCAGCATTTT. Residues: CASSEGTAFNQPQHF.

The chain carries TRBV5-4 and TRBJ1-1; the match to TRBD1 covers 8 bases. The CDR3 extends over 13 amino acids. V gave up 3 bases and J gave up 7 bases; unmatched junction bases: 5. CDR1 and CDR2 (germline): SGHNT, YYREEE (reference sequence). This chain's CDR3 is CASSSGQGNEAFF. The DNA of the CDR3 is TGTGCCAGCAGCTCAGGACAGGGTAATGAAGCTTTCTTT. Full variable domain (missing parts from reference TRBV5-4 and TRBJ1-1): ETGVTQSPTHLIKTRGQQVTLRCSSQSGHNTVSWYQQALGQGPQFIFQYYREEENGRGNFPPRFSGLQFPNYSSELNVNALELDDSALYLCASSSGQGNEAFFGQGTRLTVV.

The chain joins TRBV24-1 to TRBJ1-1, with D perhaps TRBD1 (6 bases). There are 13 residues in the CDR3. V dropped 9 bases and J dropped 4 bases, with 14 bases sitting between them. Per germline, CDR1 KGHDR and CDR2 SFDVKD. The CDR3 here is CATLNRVGTEAFF. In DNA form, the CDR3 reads TGTGCCACCCTAAACAGGGTGGGCACTGAAGCTTTCTTT.

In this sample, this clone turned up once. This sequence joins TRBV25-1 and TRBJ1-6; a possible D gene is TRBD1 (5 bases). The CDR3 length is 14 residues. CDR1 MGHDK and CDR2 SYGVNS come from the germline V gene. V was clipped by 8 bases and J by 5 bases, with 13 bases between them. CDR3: CASGRDYHNSPLHF. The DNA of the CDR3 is TGTGCCAGCGGCCGGGACTACCATAATTCACCCCTCCACTTT.

The CDR3 nucleotides read TGTGCCAGCAGTTTATCATGGCAGGGGCTGTACAATGAGCAGTTCTTC. Amino acid sequence: CASSLSWQGLYNEQFF. J is TRBJ2-1 and V is TRBV27, with D possibly matching TRBD1 (6 bases). The CDR3 is 16 amino acids. CDR1 and CDR2 (germline): MNHEY, SMNVEV (reference sequence). Trimming pared 0 bases from V and 4 bases from J, leaving 13 bases between.

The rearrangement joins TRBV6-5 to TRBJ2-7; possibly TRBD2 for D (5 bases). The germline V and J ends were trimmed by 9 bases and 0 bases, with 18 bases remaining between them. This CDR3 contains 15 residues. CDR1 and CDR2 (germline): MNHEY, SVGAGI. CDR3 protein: CASSEWTANSYEQYF. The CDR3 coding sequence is TGTGCCAGTTCCGAATGGACTGCCAACTCCTACGAGCAGTACTTC.

The CDR3 coding sequence is TGTGCCAGCAGTTGGGGCCAGAATGAGCAGTTCTTC. It yields the protein CASSWGQNEQFF. The V call is TRBV12-3 or TRBV12-4, the J call TRBJ2-1, with a possible D match to TRBD1 (5 bases). CDR3 length: 12 amino acids. The germline V and J ends were trimmed by 4 bases and 7 bases, with 8 bases remaining between them.

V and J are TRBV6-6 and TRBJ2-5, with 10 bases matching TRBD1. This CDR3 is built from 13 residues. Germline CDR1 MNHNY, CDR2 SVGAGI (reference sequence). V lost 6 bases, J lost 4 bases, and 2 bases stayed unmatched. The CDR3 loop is CASSDRGPETQYF. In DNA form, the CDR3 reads TGTGCCAGCAGCGACAGGGGGCCAGAGACCCAGTACTTC.